This T cell receptor beta chain was sequenced for a study of cytotoxic CD8 clonotypes in ibrutinib-treated CLL. Study results and limitations: Having risen at ibrutinib response, clonality had fallen back toward baseline by progression.

Profiled with immunoSEQ multiplex PCR; TCRdb holds only in-frame clones, not every one. This table has about 140,000 clones, approximately 80% appearing once. In its sample, this clone was seen a few times. Its antigen is unknown. Per germline, CDR1 MNHEY and CDR2 SMNVEV (reference sequence). The V end lost 6 bases, the J end lost 0 bases, and 14 bases lay between the germline ends. The CDR3 has 15 residues. The gene calls are TRBV27 and TRBJ1-2; D is perhaps TRBD1 (6 bases). The receptor's source is a human donor with chronic lymphocytic leukemia. The material was PBMCs, obtained after 12 months of ibrutinib treatment. CDR3 nucleotide sequence: TGTGCCAGCAGCCCCCTAGGGGGAGCTAACTATGGCTACACCTTC. Protein: CASSPLGGANYGYTF.